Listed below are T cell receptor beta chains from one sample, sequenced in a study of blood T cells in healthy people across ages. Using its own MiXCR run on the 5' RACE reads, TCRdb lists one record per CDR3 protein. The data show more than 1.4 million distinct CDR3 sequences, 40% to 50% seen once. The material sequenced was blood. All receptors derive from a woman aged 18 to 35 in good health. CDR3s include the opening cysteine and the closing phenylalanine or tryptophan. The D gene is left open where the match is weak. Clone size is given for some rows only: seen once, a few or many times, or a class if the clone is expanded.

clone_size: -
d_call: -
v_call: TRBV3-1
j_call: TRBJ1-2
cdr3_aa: CASSQEKGWARYTF
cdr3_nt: TGTGCCAGCAGCCAAGAGAAGGGTTGGGCCCGCTACACCTTC

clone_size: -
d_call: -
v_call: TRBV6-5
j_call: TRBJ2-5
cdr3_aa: CASGGTREYNEQYF
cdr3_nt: TGTGCCAGCGGGGGGACTCGCGAATACAATGAGCAGTACTTC

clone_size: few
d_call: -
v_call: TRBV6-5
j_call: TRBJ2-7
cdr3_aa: CASSYALSGNYEQYF
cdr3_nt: TGTGCCAGCAGTTACGCGCTTTCGGGGAACTACGAGCAGTACTTC

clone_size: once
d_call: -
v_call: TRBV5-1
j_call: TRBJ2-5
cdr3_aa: CASSSPLNIPFLQETQYF
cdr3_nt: TGCGCCAGCAGCTCACCCTTAAACATACCCTTTCTACAAGAGACCCAGTACTTC

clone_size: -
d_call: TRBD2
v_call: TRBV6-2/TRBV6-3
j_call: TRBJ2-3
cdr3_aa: CASLRAGEADTQYF
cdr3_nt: TGTGCCAGCCTTCGAGCGGGAGAAGCAGATACGCAGTATTTT

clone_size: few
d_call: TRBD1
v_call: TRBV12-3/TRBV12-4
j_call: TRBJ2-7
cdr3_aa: CASSITGTGWYEQYF
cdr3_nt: TGTGCCAGCAGTATAACCGGGACAGGGTGGTACGAGCAGTACTTC

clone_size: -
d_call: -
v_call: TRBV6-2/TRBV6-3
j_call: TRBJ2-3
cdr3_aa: CASSYYRTLRGDTQYF
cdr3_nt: TGTGCCAGCAGTTACTACAGGACCCTTCGGGGTGATACGCAGTATTTT

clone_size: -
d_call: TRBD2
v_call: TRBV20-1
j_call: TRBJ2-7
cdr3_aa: CSAYPPTSGGYEQYF
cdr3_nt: TGCAGTGCCTATCCTCCTACTAGCGGGGGCTACGAGCAGTACTTC

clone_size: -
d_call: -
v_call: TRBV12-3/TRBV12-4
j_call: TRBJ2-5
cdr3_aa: CASLRGTGQETQYF
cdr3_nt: TGTGCCAGCCTCAGGGGAACAGGCCAAGAGACCCAGTACTTC

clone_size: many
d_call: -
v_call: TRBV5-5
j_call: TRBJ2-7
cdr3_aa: CASSFPGSSYEQYF
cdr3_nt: TGTGCCAGCAGCTTCCCGGGATCTTCATACGAGCAGTACTTC

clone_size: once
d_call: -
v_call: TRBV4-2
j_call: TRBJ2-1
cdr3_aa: CASSLGPFSDEQFF
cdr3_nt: TGTGCCAGCAGCCTGGGCCCTTTTTCGGATGAGCAGTTCTTC

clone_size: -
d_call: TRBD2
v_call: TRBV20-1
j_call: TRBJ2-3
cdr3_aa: CSARGLAGGATDTQYF
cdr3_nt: TGCAGTGCTAGAGGCTTGGCGGGAGGGGCAACAGATACGCAGTATTTT

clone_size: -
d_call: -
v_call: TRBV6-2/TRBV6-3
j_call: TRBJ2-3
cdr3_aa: CASSYYSGVYTQYF
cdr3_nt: TGTGCCAGCAGTTACTACTCGGGTGTGTATACGCAGTATTTT

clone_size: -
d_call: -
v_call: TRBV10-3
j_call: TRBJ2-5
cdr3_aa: CAVGRDTQETQYF
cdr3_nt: TGTGCCGTAGGCCGGGACACCCAAGAGACCCAGTACTTC

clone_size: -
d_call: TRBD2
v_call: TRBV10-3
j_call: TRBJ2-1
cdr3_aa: CAISESGGAGVYNEQFF
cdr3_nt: TGTGCCATCAGTGAGTCCGGGGGAGCGGGGGTGTACAATGAGCAGTTCTTC

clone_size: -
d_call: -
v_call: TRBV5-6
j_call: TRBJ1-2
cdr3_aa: CASSLIQGQSYGYTF
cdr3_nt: TGTGCCAGCAGCTTAATACAGGGCCAGAGCTATGGCTACACCTTC

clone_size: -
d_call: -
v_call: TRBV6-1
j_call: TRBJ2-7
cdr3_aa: CASSVGANEQYF
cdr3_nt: TGTGCCAGCAGTGTTGGGGCCAACGAGCAGTACTTC

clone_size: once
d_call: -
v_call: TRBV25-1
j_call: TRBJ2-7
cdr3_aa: CASSDSPLGEQYF
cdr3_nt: TGTGCCAGCAGTGATTCCCCACTCGGGGAGCAGTACTTC

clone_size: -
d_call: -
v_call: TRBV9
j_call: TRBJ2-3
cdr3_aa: CASSVSSSTDTQYF
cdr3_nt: TGTGCCAGCAGCGTGTCTAGCAGTACAGATACGCAGTATTTT

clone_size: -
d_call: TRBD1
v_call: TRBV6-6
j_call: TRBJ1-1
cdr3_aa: CASSYPTGDTEAFF
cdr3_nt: TGTGCCAGCAGTTACCCCACAGGGGACACTGAAGCTTTCTTT

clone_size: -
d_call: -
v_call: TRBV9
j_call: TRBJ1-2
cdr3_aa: CASSVEAISDGYTF
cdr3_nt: TGTGCCAGCAGCGTAGAGGCAATTTCGGATGGCTACACCTTC

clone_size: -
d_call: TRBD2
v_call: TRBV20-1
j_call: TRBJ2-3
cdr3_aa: CSTSSGSTQYF
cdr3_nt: TGCAGTACCTCTAGCGGGAGCACGCAGTATTTT

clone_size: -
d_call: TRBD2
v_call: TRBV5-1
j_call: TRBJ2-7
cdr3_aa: CASRLTSGGPYEQYF
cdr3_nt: TGCGCCAGCAGATTGACTAGCGGGGGCCCATACGAGCAGTACTTC

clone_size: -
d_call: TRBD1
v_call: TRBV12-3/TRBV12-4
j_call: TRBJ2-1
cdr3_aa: CASSLRQGLMGHEQFF
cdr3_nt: TGTGCCAGCAGTTTGCGACAGGGCTTGATGGGGCATGAGCAGTTCTTC

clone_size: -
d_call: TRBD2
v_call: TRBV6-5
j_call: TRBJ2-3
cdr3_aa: CASTKTSLFTDTQYF
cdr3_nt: TGTGCCAGCACGAAGACTAGCCTCTTCACAGATACGCAGTATTTT

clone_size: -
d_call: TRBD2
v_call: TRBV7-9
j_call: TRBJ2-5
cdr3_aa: CASSSSLTSGRYEQYF
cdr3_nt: TGTGCCAGCAGCTCTAGTTTGACTAGCGGGAGATATGAGCAGTACTTC

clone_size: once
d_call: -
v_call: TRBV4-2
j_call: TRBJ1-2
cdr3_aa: CASSQDLPWGGGYTF
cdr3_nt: TGTGCCAGCAGCCAAGATCTACCCTGGGGAGGCGGCTACACCTTC

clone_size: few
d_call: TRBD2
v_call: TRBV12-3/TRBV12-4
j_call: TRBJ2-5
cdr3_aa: CASSNLAEETQYF
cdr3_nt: TGTGCCAGCAGTAACCTAGCGGAAGAGACCCAGTACTTC

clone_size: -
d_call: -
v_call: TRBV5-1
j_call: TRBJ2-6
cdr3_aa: CASSFSPLAGANVLTF
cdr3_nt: TGCGCCAGCAGCTTTTCGCCCCTGGCTGGGGCCAACGTCCTGACTTTC

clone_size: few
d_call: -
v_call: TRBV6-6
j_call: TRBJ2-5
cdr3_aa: CASSPSQSYQETQYF
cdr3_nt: TGTGCCAGCAGTCCTTCACAGTCGTACCAAGAGACCCAGTACTTC

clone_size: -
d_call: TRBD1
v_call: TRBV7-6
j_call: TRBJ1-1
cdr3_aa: CASSAGTGIRPGAFF
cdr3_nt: TGTGCCAGCAGCGCCGGGACAGGGATTCGGCCTGGAGCTTTCTTT

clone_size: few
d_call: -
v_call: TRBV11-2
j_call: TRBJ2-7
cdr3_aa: CASSLDVPQLPNEQYF
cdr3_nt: TGTGCCAGCAGCTTAGATGTCCCACAGTTACCCAACGAGCAGTACTTC

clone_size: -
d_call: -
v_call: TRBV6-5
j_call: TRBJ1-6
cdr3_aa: CASSSRLRSYNSPLHF
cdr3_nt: TGTGCCAGCAGCTCCCGACTCCGCTCCTATAATTCACCCCTCCACTTT

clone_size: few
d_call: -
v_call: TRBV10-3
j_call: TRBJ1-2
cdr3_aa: CAISETTGGYTF
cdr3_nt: TGTGCCATCAGTGAGACGACAGGTGGCTACACCTTC

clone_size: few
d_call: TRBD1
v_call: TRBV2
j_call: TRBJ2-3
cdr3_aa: CASRGDRLSTDTQYF
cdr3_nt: TGTGCCAGCAGAGGGGACAGGCTGTCCACAGATACGCAGTATTTT

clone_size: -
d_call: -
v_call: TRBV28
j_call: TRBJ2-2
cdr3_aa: CASREGLYTGELFF
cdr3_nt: TGTGCCAGCAGGGAAGGACTTTACACCGGGGAGCTGTTTTTT

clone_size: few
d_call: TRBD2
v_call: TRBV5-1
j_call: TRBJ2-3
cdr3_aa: CASSSGLAGGGTDTQYF
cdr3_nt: TGCGCCAGCAGCTCCGGACTAGCGGGCGGTGGGACAGATACGCAGTATTTT

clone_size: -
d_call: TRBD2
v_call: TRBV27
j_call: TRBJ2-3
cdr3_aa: CASSPLAGILDTQYF
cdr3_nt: TGTGCCAGCAGTCCGCTAGCGGGAATATTAGATACGCAGTATTTT

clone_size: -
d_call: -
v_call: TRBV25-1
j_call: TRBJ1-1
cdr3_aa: CASSGLGHLEAFF
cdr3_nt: TGTGCCAGCAGTGGCCTGGGACACCTAGAAGCTTTCTTT

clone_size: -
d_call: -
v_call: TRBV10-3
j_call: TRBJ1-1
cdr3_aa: CAISDSDRSSNTEAFF
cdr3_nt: TGTGCCATCAGTGATTCAGACAGGTCCTCTAACACTGAAGCTTTCTTT

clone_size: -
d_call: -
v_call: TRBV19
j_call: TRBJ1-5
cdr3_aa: CASSREVNQPQHF
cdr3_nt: TGTGCCAGTAGCCGTGAAGTTAATCAGCCCCAGCATTTT

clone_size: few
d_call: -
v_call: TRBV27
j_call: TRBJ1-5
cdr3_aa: CASSSGLGREGQPQHF
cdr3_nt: TGTGCCAGCAGTTCGGGGTTGGGCAGGGAGGGACAGCCCCAGCATTTT

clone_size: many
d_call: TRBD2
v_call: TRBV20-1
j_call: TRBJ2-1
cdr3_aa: CSASPSGTSGYNEQFF
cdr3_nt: TGCAGTGCTAGTCCGTCAGGGACTAGCGGATACAATGAGCAGTTCTTC

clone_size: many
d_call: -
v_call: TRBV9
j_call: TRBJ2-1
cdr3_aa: CASSVANEQFF
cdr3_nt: TGTGCCAGCAGCGTAGCCAATGAGCAGTTCTTC

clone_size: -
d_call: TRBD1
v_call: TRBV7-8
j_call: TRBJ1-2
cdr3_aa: CASSSLEGAGGGYTF
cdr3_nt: TGTGCCAGCAGCTCTCTGGAGGGGGCTGGGGGTGGCTACACCTTC

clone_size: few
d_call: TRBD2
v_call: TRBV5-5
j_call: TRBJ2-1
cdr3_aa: CASSFRAGGPNEQFF
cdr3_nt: TGTGCCAGCAGCTTTCGGGCGGGAGGGCCCAATGAGCAGTTCTTC

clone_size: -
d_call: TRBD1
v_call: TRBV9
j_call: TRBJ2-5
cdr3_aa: CASSGFGQAGGEETQYF
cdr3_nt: TGTGCCAGCAGCGGATTCGGCCAGGCAGGGGGAGAAGAGACCCAGTACTTC

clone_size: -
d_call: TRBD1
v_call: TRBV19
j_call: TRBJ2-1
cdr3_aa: CASRPGTGLDEQFF
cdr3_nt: TGTGCCAGTAGGCCCGGGACAGGGCTCGATGAGCAGTTCTTC

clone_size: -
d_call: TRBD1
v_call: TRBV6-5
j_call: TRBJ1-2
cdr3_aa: CASKNTGGTGEDTF
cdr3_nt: TGTGCCAGCAAAAATACGGGGGGCACAGGGGAAGACACCTTC

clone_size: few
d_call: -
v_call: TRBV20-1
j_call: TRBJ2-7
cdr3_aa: CVVARIYEQYF
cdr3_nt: TGCGTAGTAGCTAGAATATACGAGCAGTACTTC

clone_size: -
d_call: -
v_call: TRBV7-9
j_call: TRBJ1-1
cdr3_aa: CASSLPFF
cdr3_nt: TGTGCCAGCAGTCTACCTTTCTTT

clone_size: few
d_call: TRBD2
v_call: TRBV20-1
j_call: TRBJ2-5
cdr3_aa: CSARDENSGSTTETQYF
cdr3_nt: TGCAGTGCTAGAGATGAGAATAGCGGGAGTACGACGGAGACCCAGTACTTC

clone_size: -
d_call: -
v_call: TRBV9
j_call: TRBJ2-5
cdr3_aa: CASSVGSGQETQYF
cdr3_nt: TGTGCCAGTAGCGTAGGGTCCGGCCAAGAGACCCAGTACTTC

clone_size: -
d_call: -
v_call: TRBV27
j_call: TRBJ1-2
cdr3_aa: CASSLSRSGGYTF
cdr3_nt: TGTGCCAGCAGTTTAAGCAGGAGCGGTGGCTACACCTTC

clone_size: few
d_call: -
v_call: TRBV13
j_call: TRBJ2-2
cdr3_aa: CASSQARQGNTGELFF
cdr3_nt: TGTGCCAGCAGCCAGGCCCGGCAGGGGAACACCGGGGAGCTGTTTTTT

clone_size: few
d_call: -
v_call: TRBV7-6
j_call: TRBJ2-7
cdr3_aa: CASGQDLYEQYF
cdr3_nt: TGTGCCAGCGGGCAGGACCTCTACGAGCAGTACTTC

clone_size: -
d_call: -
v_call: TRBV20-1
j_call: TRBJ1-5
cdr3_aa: CSARVVGLYSNQPQHF
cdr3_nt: TGCAGTGCTAGAGTTGTGGGACTCTATAGCAATCAGCCCCAGCATTTT

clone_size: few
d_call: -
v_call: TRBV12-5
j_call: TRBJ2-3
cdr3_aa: CASAPERSSPDADTQYF
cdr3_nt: TGTGCTAGTGCCCCCGAACGGTCCTCGCCGGACGCAGATACGCAGTATTTT